This TCR beta chain was identified during a study of blood T cell repertoires in COVID-19. Study as a whole: Samples came from the United States, Italy and Spain, spanning acute and convalescent COVID-19. T cells, B-cell-depleted T cells, or PBMCs provided the cDNA or gDNA that served as material.

Patients of the Seattle cohort, enrolled during active infection, were followed longitudinally. This CDR3 has 15 amino acids. Germline V gene sequence: CDR1 GTSNPN, CDR2 SVGIG (reference sequence). V was pared by 0 bases and J by 7 bases, with 6 bases of the junction left unmatched. The authors' processing: Researchers report that nucleated cell counts were estimated from reference gene primer amplification. The data were produced by immunoSEQ multiplex PCR, yet TCRdb's version contains in-frame clones alone and is incomplete. V, J and clone size were drawn from that table, and D and trimming were deduced from the DNA. The sample lists around 230,000 clones, about nine tenths seen once, with approximately 10% in the top ten.

The sample taken for sequencing was peripheral blood. The rearrangement links TRBV30 to TRBJ2-4; 10 nucleotides align to TRBD1. The clonotype originates from a man aged 50 to 60 with COVID-19, enrolled during active disease. This CDR3 is CAWSVVRQGANIQYF. The CDR3 region has the DNA TGTGCCTGGAGTGTAGTTCGACAGGGGGCGAACATTCAGTACTTC.